Given below is one TCR beta chain in context. Here immunoSEQ multiplex PCR was the method, and the copy in TCRdb shows in-frame clones only, minus some. This sample has around 30,000 clones, with about 88% found just once. V gave up 4 bases and J gave up 4 bases; unmatched junction bases: 8. The CDR3 sequence is 15 residues long. Germline V gene data show CDR1 as SGDLS and CDR2 as YYNGEE. These data come from a study of T cell changes during pregnancy in multiple sclerosis. The genes are TRBV9 and TRBJ1-3, with 7 bases that match TRBD1. The TCR sequence derives from a female donor with multiple sclerosis, enrolled in a pregnancy study. Sample: CD8+ T cells from peripheral blood mononuclear cells, taken in the second trimester of pregnancy. CDR3 sequence (DNA): TGTGCCAGCAGCCCCAGAGGGGGCTCCGGAAACACCATATATTTT. Its protein is CASSPRGGSGNTIYF.